This TCR beta chain was sequenced during a study of T cells in localized non-small cell lung cancer. Findings and caveats of the study: In adjacent lung, a median roughly 60 of the top 100 tumor clones were found. An association was observed between higher blood T cell density and longer overall survival. Of the tissues analyzed, uninvolved adjacent lung showed maximal T cell clonality, greater than tumor.

Assay used: immunoSEQ multiplex PCR; TCRdb lists only in-frame clones, some missing. The table has about 24,000 clones, 88% seen once. CDR1 is SGHRS, CDR2 YFSETQ, per germline. V was clipped by 0 bases and J by 1 base, with 8 bases between them. This CDR3 comprises 15 residues. This clone appeared a single time. Its antigen is undetermined. Specimen: peripheral blood mononuclear cells, collected before any cancer treatment. This chain connects TRBV5-1 to TRBJ2-1; D is perhaps TRBD2 (5 bases). The clonotype was recovered from a woman aged 35-75 years with stage III lung adenocarcinoma. CDR3 sequence reads: CASSLAAGSYNEQFF. As DNA, the CDR3 is TGCGCCAGCAGCTTGGCTGCGGGTTCCTACAATGAGCAGTTCTTC.